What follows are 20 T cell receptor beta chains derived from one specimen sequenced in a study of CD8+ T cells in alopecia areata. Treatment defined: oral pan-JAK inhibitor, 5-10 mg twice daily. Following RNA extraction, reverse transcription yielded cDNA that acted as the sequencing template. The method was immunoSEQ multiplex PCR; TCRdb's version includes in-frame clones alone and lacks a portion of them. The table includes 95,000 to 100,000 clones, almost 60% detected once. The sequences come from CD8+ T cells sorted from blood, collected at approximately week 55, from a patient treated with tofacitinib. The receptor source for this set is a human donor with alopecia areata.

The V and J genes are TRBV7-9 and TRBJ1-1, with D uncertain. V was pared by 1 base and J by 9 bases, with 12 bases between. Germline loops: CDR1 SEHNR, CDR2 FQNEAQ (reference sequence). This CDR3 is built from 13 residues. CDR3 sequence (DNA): TGTGCCAGCAGCTTAGAGGGTCCTAGGAAAGCTTTCTTT. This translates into CASSLEGPRKAFF.

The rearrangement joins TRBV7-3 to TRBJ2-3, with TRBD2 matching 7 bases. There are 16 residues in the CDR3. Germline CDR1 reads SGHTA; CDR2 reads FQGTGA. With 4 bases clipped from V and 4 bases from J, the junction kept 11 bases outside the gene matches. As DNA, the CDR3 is TGTGCCAGCAGCTCACCGGCTGGCGGGGGTTCAGATACGCAGTATTTT. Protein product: CASSSPAGGGSDTQYF. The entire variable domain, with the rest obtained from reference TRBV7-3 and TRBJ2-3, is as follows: GAGVSQTPSNKVTEKGKYVELRCDPISGHTALYWYRQSLGQGPEFLIYFQGTGAADDSGLPNDRFFAVRPEGSVSTLKIQRTERGDSAVYLCASSSPAGGGSDTQYFGPGTRLTVL.

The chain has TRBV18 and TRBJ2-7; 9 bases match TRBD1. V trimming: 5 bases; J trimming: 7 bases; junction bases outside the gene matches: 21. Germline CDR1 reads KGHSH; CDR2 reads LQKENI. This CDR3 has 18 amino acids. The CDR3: CASSSGQGPRPSLQEQYF. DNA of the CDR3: TGTGCCAGCTCATCCGGACAGGGGCCACGTCCCTCTCTGCAGGAGCAGTACTTC.

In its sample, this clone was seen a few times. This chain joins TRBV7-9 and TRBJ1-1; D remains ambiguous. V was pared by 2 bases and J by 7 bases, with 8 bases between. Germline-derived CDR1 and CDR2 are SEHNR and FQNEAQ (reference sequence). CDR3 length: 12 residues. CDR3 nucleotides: TGTGCCAGCAGCTTAATGCCGGATGAAGCTTTCTTT. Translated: CASSLMPDEAFF.

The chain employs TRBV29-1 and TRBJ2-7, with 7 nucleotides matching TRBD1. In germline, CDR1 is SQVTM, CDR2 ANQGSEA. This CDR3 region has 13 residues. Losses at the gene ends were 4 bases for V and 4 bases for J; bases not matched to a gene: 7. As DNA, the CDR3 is TGCAGCGTTGGAGGGGGCAGCTTATACGAGCAGTACTTC. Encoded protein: CSVGGGSLYEQYF.

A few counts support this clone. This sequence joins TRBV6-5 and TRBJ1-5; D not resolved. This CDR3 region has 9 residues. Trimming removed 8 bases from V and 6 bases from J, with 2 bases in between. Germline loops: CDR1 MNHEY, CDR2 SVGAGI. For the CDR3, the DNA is TGTGCCAGCGGTCAGCCCCAGCATTTT. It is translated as CASGQPQHF.

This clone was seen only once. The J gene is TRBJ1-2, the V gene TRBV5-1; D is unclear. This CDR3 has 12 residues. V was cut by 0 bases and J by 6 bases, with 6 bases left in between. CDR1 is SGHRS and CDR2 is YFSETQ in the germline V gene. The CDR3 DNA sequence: TGCGCCAGCAGCTTGGATATAGATGGCTACACCTTC. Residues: CASSLDIDGYTF.

The CDR3 is CASSETFLGAYTNEQFF. The CDR3 DNA is TGTGCCAGCAGTGAGACCTTCTTGGGGGCGTATACAAATGAGCAGTTCTTC. The chain uses TRBV6-1 and TRBJ2-1, with D tentatively TRBD1 (6 bases). Germline values: CDR1 MNHNS, CDR2 SASEGT. This CDR3 comprises 17 residues. Trimming shortened V by 3 bases and J by 7 bases, and 22 bases separated the two germline ends.

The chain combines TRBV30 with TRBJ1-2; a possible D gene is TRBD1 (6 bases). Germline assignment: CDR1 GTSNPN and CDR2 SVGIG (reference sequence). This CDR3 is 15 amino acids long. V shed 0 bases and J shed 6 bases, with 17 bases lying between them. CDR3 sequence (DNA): TGTGCCTGGAGTGTATTTAGTCAGGGGAGGGATGGCTACACCTTC. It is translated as CAWSVFSQGRDGYTF.

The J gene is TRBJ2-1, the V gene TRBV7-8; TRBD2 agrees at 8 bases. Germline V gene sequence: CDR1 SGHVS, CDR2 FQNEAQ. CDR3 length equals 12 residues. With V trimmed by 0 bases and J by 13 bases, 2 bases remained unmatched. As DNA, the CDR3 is TGTGCCAGCAGCTTAGCGGCGGGGGGACAGTTCTTC. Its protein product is CASSLAAGGQFF.

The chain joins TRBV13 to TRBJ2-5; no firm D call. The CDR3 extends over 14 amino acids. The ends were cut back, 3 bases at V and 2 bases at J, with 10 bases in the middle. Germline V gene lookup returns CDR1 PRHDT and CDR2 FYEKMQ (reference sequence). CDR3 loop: CASSLRRKQETQYF. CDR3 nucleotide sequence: TGTGCCAGCAGCTTGCGACGGAAGCAAGAGACCCAGTACTTC. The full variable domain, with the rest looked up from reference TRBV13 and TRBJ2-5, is AAGVIQSPRHLIKEKRETATLKCYPIPRHDTVYWYQQGPGQDPQFLISFYEKMQSDKGSIPDRFSAQQFSDYHSELNMSSLELGDSALYFCASSLRRKQETQYFGPGTRLLVL.

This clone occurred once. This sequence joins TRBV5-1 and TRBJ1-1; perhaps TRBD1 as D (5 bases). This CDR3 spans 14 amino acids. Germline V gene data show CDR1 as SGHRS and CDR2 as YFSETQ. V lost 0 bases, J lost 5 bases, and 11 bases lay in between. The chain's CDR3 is CASSLVGGITEAFF. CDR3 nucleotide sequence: TGCGCCAGCAGCTTGGTTGGGGGGATTACTGAAGCTTTCTTT.

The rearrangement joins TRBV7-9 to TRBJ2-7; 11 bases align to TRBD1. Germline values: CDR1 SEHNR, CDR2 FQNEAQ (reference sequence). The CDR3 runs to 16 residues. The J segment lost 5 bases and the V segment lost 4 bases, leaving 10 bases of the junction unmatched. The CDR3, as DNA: TGTGCCAGCAGCTCGCCCGGACAGGGGGCATCGGACGAGCAGTACTTC. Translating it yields CASSSPGQGASDEQYF. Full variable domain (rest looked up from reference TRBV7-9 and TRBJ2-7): DTGVSQNPRHKITKRGQNVTFRCDPISEHNRLYWYRQTLGQGPEFLTYFQNEAQLEKSRLLSDRFSAERPKGSFSTLEIQRTEQGDSAMYLCASSSPGQGASDEQYFGPGTRLTVT.

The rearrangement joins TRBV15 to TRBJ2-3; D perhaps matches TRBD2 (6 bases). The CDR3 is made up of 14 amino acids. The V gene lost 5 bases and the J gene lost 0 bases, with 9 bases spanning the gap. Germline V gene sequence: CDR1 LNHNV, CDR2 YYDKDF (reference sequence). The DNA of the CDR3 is TGTGCCACCAGCGTCGGGACTAGCACAGATACGCAGTATTTT. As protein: CATSVGTSTDTQYF.

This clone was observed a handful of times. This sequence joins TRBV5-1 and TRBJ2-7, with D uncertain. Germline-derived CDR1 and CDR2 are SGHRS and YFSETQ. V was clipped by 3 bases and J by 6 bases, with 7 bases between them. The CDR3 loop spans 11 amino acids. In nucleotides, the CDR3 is TGCGCCAGCAGCTCATTGGGCGAGCAGTACTTC. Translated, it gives CASSSLGEQYF.

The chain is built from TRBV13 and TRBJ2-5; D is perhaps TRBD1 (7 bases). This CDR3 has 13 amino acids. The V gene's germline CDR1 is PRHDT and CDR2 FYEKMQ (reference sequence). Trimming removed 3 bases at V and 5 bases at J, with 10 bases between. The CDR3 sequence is CASSFRGVETQYF. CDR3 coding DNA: TGTGCCAGCAGCTTCAGGGGGGTGGAGACCCAGTACTTC.

CDR3 protein: CASSPGQGHTDTQYF. The CDR3 region has the DNA TGCGCCAGCAGCCCGGGACAGGGCCACACAGATACGCAGTATTTT. The gene calls are TRBV5-1 and TRBJ2-3, with 9 bases matching TRBD1. The CDR3 has 15 amino acids. The V gene end was trimmed by 4 bases and the J gene end by 2 bases; junction bases not matched to a gene: 5. Germline-derived CDR1 and CDR2 are SGHRS and YFSETQ.

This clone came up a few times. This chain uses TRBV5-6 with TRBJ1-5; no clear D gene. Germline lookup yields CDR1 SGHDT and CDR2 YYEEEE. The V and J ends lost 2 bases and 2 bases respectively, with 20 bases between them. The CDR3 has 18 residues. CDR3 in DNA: TGTGCCAGCAGCTTTGGCTTGGCCCCGCTGGACGGCAATCAGCCCCAGCATTTT. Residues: CASSFGLAPLDGNQPQHF.

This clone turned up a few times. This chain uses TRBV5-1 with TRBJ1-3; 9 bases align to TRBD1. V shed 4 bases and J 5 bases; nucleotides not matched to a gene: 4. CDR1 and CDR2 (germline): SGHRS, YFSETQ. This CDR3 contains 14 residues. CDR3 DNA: TGCGCCAGCAGCCCGGACAGGGGTCGAAACACCATATATTTT. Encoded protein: CASSPDRGRNTIYF.

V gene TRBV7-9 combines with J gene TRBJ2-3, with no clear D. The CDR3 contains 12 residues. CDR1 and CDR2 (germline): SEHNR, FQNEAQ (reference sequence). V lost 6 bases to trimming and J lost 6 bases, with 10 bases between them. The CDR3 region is CASRHPRDTQYF. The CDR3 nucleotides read TGTGCCAGCAGACACCCCAGGGATACGCAGTATTTT.